Listed below are T cell receptor beta chains from one sample, sequenced in a study of cytomegalovirus exposure and HLA in healthy donors. Libraries were prepared by immunoSEQ multiplex PCR; TCRdb keeps only in-frame clonotypes and omits some of them. In the table there are about 130,000 clones, approximately 84% of which are singletons. Sequenced: PBMCs. The receptors were sampled from a woman aged 40 to 49 in good health and CMV-seronegative. Both conserved end residues are part of each CDR3. The order of the fields is J gene, clone size, V gene, D gene, CDR3 DNA, CDR3 protein. A D gene is named only where the DNA matches it firmly. Clone size is shown for a subset of rows, as once, few, many or a class of expanded clone.

TRBJ1-3	NA	TRBV14	NA	TGTGCCAGCAGCCAAGATATGAGGTCGGCTGGAAACACCATATATTTT	CASSQDMRSAGNTIYF
TRBJ1-1	NA	TRBV27	TRBD1	TGTGCCAGCAGTGACAGGGGGCGGACCACTGAAGCTTTCTTT	CASSDRGRTTEAFF
TRBJ2-7	NA	TRBV6-5	TRBD1	TGTGCCAGCAGTTCAACGGGACAGCCACACTACGAGCAGTACTTC	CASSSTGQPHYEQYF
TRBJ1-3	NA	TRBV28	TRBD1	TGTGCCAGCAGTACTCCAGGGGGGACCTCTGGAAACACCATATATTTT	CASSTPGGTSGNTIYF
TRBJ2-5	NA	TRBV7-8	NA	TGTGCCAGCAGCTTAGCGACCCACCTGGGGGGTGGCGGAGAGACCCAGTACTTC	CASSLATHLGGGGETQYF
TRBJ2-5	NA	TRBV28	TRBD1	TGTGCCAGCAGTCCGATACAGGGGGCCGGGGAGACCCAGTACTTC	CASSPIQGAGETQYF
TRBJ2-6	few	TRBV23-1	NA	TGCGCCAGCAGTCCCAACCCGGGTAGCTCTGGGGCCAACGGCCTGACTTTC	CASSPNPGSSGANGLTF
TRBJ1-2	NA	TRBV29-1	NA	TGCAGCGTTCTGGCAGGCTATGGCTACACCTTC	CSVLAGYGYTF
TRBJ1-5	NA	TRBV2	NA	TGTGCCAGCAGCATCGGGAGGGGCGGCAATCAGCCCCAGCATTTT	CASSIGRGGNQPQHF
TRBJ2-7	NA	TRBV6-5	TRBD2	TGTGCCAGCAGTTACGGAACTAGCGGGAGTTATGAGCAGTACTTC	CASSYGTSGSYEQYF
TRBJ2-5	NA	TRBV25-1	NA	TGTGCCAGCAGTGATCTAGGGGTGGAGACCCAGTACTTC	CASSDLGVETQYF
TRBJ1-1	NA	TRBV14	TRBD1	TGTGCCAGCAGCTTAGGGACAGGGTCGCTTGAAGCTTTCTTT	CASSLGTGSLEAFF
TRBJ2-5	NA	TRBV11-3	TRBD2	TGTGCCAGCAGTAAGCGGGAGGGCCCGGGAGAGGCCCAGTACTTC	CASSKREGPGEAQYF
TRBJ1-3	NA	TRBV18	NA	TGTGCCAGCTCACCGGCCGGGGAGCGACCTGGAAACACCATATATTTT	CASSPAGERPGNTIYF
TRBJ1-2	NA	TRBV28	NA	TGTGCCAGCAGTTTATCGGGGGGCGCCCTCTATGGCTACACCTTC	CASSLSGGALYGYTF
TRBJ2-1	NA	TRBV14	NA	TGTGCCAGCAGCCCGTCCCGGGTTGAGCAGTTCTTC	CASSPSRVEQFF
TRBJ1-4	NA	TRBV4-1	TRBD1	TGCGCCAGCAGCCAAGAGAAACAGGGGGCTGGAAAACTGTTTTTT	CASSQEKQGAGKLFF
TRBJ2-4	NA	TRBV12-1	NA	TGTGCCAGCAGCAAAGGACTAGCCAAAAACAGTCAGTACTTC	CASSKGLAKNSQYF
TRBJ2-5	few	TRBV6-5	NA	TGTGCCAGCAGCTCCGACAGCGCGGTGCGGGAGACCCAGTACTTC	CASSSDSAVRETQYF
TRBJ2-7	NA	TRBV6-6	TRBD1	TGTGCCAGCAGGAGGGGGACAGGGGAAACCTACGAGCAGTACTTC	CASRRGTGETYEQYF
TRBJ2-1	once	TRBV30	NA	TGTGCCTGGAGTCTGGGCGTTAGCAATGAGCAGTTCTTC	CAWSLGVSNEQFF
TRBJ2-3	NA	TRBV27	TRBD2	TGTGCCAGCAGTTTAGCGGTCGGCGGGAGGACAGATACGCAGTATTTT	CASSLAVGGRTDTQYF
TRBJ1-1	once	TRBV27	NA	TGTGCCAGCAGTAACCCCTCGACAAGTAGCACTGAAGCTTTCTTT	CASSNPSTSSTEAFF
TRBJ2-3	NA	TRBV27	TRBD1	TGTGCCAGCGCCACAGGGGGAGATACGCAGTATTTT	CASATGGDTQYF
TRBJ1-1	NA	TRBV5-1	NA	TGCGCCAGCAGCTTGGACGGGTTCTCGAGCACTGAAGCTTTCTTT	CASSLDGFSSTEAFF
TRBJ2-2	NA	TRBV7-3	NA	TGTGCCAGCAGAGATGGGAGCACCGGGGAGCTGTTTTTT	CASRDGSTGELFF
TRBJ1-1	NA	TRBV6-5	NA	TGTGCCAGCGTTGCAGGGAAAGCTTTCTTT	CASVAGKAFF
TRBJ1-5	NA	TRBV28	NA	TGTGCCAGCGGCGGAGGGATAAACAATCAGCCCCAGCATTTT	CASGGGINNQPQHF
TRBJ1-1	NA	TRBV5-1	NA	TGCGCCAGCAGCTTACGGGGGAACACTGAAGCTTTCTTT	CASSLRGNTEAFF
TRBJ2-1	NA	TRBV6-5	NA	TGTGCCAGCAGTTACCTGATTCAGGGAAATAATGAGCAGTTCTTC	CASSYLIQGNNEQFF
TRBJ1-6	NA	TRBV5-1	NA	TGCGCCAGCAGCCAAGGAAGCAGGAGCGGGAATTCACCCCTCCACTTT	CASSQGSRSGNSPLHF
TRBJ2-7	NA	TRBV29-1	TRBD1	TGCAGCGTTGAAACAGGGGTTTCCTACGAGCAGTACTTC	CSVETGVSYEQYF
TRBJ1-5	few	TRBV7-2	NA	TGTGCCAGCAGCTTACAGGGGTCGTTTGGCAATCAGCCCCAGCATTTT	CASSLQGSFGNQPQHF
TRBJ2-1	NA	TRBV28	TRBD2	TGTGCCAGCAGTCTACTCCCGACTAGCAAGGTTTACAATGAGCAGTTCTTC	CASSLLPTSKVYNEQFF
TRBJ1-4	NA	TRBV18	NA	TGTGCCAGCACCTCTGCAGGGTATCCTAATGAAAAACTGTTTTTT	CASTSAGYPNEKLFF
TRBJ2-3	NA	TRBV4-1	NA	TGCGCCAGCAGCCAAGTCACAGAATCAGATACGCAGTATTTT	CASSQVTESDTQYF
TRBJ2-5	NA	TRBV5-1	TRBD2	TGCGCCAGCAGCTTAGGTTTAGCGGGAGGGCCAGGCGAGACCCAGTACTTC	CASSLGLAGGPGETQYF
TRBJ2-1	NA	TRBV28	TRBD2	TGTGCCAGCAGTTTACCGCGGGAGATCTCCTACAATGAGCAGTTCTTC	CASSLPREISYNEQFF
TRBJ1-1	NA	TRBV5-6	NA	TGTGCCAGCAGCTACGGACAGCCGAACACTGAAGCTTTCTTT	CASSYGQPNTEAFF
TRBJ2-2	NA	TRBV28	TRBD2	TGTGCCAGCCGGCCTAGCGGGAGGGCCGGCACCGGGGAGCTGTTTTTT	CASRPSGRAGTGELFF
TRBJ1-2	NA	TRBV15	NA	TGTGCCACCAGCAGAGGACAGGATAACTATGGCTACACCTTC	CATSRGQDNYGYTF
TRBJ1-2	NA	TRBV18	NA	TGTGCCAGCTCACCTGGACAGCCCCCTAACTATGGCTACACCTTC	CASSPGQPPNYGYTF
TRBJ2-7	NA	TRBV7-8	TRBD1	TGTGCCAGCAGCCTCATCAGGGACAGCCCCTACGAGCAGTACTTC	CASSLIRDSPYEQYF